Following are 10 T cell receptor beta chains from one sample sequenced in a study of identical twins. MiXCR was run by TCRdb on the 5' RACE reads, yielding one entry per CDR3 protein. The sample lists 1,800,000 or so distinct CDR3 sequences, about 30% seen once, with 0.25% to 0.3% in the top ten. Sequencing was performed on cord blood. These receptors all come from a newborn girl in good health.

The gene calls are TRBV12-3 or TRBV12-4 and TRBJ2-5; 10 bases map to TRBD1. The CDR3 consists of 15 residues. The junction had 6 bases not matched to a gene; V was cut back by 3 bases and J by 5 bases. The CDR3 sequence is CASSFRTGGPETQYF. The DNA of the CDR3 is TGTGCCAGCAGTTTCCGGACAGGGGGGCCTGAGACCCAGTACTTC.

The CDR3 bases are TGTGCCAGCAGCGCCTATCTCCAGGGACTGAGCACAGATACGCAGTATTTT. This sequence encodes CASSAYLQGLSTDTQYF. V and J are TRBV9 and TRBJ2-3, with D tentatively TRBD2 (6 bases). Germline-derived CDR1 and CDR2 are SGDLS and YYNGEE. The CDR3 contains 17 residues. Trimming stripped 3 bases from V and 0 bases from J, with 17 bases between.

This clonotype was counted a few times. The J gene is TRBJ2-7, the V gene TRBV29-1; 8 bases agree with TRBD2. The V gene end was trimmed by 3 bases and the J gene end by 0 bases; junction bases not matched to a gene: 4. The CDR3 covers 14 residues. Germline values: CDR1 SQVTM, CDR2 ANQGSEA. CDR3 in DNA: TGCAGCGTTGACCTAGCGGGCAGCTCCTACGAGCAGTACTTC. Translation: CSVDLAGSSYEQYF.

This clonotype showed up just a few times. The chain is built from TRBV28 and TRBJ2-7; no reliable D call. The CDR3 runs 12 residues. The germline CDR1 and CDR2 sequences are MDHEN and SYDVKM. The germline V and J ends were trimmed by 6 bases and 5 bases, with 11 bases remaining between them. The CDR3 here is CASSARLNEQYF. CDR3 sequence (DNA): TGTGCCAGCAGCGCCCGACTGAACGAGCAGTACTTC. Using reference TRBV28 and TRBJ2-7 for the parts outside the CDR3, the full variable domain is DVKVTQSSRYLVKRTGEKVFLECVQDMDHENMFWYRQDPGLGLRLIYFSYDVKMKEKGDIPEGYSVSREKKERFSLILESASTNQTSMYLCASSARLNEQYFGPGTRLTVT.

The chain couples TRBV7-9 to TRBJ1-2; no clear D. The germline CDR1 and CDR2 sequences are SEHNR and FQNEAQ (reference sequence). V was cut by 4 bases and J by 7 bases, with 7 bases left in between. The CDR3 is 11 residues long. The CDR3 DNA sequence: TGTGCCAGCAGCTCTAGGCTTGGCTACACCTTC. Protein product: CASSSRLGYTF.

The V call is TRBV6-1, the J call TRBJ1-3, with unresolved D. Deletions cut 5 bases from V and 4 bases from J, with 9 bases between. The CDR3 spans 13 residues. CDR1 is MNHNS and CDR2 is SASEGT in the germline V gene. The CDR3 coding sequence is TGTGCCAGCAGTTCAAATTTGGGAAACACCATATATTTT. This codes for CASSSNLGNTIYF.

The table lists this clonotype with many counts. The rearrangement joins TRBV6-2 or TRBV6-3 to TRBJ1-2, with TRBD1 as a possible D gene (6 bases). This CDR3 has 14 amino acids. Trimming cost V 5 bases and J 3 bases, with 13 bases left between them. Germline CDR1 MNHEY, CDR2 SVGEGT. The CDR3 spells CASSAVWTDYGYTF. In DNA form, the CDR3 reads TGTGCCAGCAGTGCAGTCTGGACAGACTATGGCTACACCTTC.

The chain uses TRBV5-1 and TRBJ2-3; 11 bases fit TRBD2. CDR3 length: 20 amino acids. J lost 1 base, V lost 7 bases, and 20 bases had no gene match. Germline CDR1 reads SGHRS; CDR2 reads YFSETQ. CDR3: CASGPIVSGRALGGTDTQYF. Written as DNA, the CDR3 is TGCGCCAGCGGACCCATTGTTAGCGGGAGGGCTCTCGGGGGCACAGATACGCAGTATTTT.

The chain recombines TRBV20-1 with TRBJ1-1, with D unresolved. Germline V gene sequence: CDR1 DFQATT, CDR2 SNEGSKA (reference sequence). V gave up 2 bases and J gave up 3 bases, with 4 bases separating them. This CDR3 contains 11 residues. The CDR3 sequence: CSARPDTEAFF. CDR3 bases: TGCAGTGCTAGACCCGACACTGAAGCTTTCTTT.

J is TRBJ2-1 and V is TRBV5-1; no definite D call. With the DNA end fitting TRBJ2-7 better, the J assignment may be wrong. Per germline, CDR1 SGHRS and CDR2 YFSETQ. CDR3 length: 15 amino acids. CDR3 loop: CASSPFDISYNEQYF. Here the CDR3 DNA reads TGCGCCAGCAGCCCCTTTGATATCTCCTACAATGAGCAGTACTTC.